This is a list of T cell receptor beta chains from one sample in a study of Ad26.COV2.S vaccination and SARS-CoV-2 variants. Sequencing used immunoSEQ multiplex PCR; TCRdb keeps in-frame clones, though not all of them. The table shows 500,000 or so clones, with around 85% occurring only once. The material sequenced was peripheral blood, taken in a trial of Ad26.COV2.S vaccine versus placebo. The receptors derive from a person between 18 and 65 years old who received the Ad26.COV2.S COVID-19 vaccine or a placebo. Both conserved end residues are part of each CDR3. The D gene is left open where the match is weak. Rows give clone size only sometimes, using once, few, many, or a class for an expanded clone.

V: TRBV6-5; J: TRBJ2-1; size: -; D: -; CDR3: CATGKYNEQFF; DNA: TGTGCGACCGGGAAATACAATGAGCAGTTCTTC
V: TRBV10-1; J: TRBJ2-7; size: -; D: -; CDR3: CASPSRVYEQYF; DNA: TGCGCCAGCCCTTCGAGGGTCTACGAGCAGTACTTC
V: TRBV28; J: TRBJ1-6; size: -; D: TRBD1; CDR3: CASSHPTGPGNSPLHF; DNA: TGTGCCAGCAGTCATCCGACAGGGCCAGGGAATTCACCCCTCCACTTT
V: TRBV13; J: TRBJ2-1; size: -; D: TRBD1; CDR3: CASSLKGTGSPEQFF; DNA: TGTGCCAGCAGCCTAAAGGGGACAGGGAGTCCTGAGCAGTTCTTC
V: TRBV6-5; J: TRBJ1-1; size: -; D: -; CDR3: CASSIRRNTEAFF; DNA: TGTGCCAGCAGTATAAGACGGAACACTGAAGCTTTCTTT
V: TRBV13; J: TRBJ2-1; size: -; D: -; CDR3: CASALGVGYNEQFF; DNA: TGTGCCTCCGCCTTAGGGGTGGGATACAATGAGCAGTTCTTC
V: TRBV12-3/TRBV12-4; J: TRBJ1-1; size: -; D: -; CDR3: CASTVTANTEAFF; DNA: TGTGCCAGCACCGTGACAGCGAACACTGAAGCTTTCTTT
V: TRBV5-6; J: TRBJ1-1; size: once; D: -; CDR3: CASSFVGNHEAFF; DNA: TGTGCCAGCAGCTTTGTAGGAAATCATGAAGCTTTCTTT
V: TRBV9; J: TRBJ2-3; size: -; D: -; CDR3: CASSASGATLTDTQYF; DNA: TGTGCCAGCAGCGCGTCGGGAGCGACACTCACAGATACGCAGTATTTT
V: TRBV24-1; J: TRBJ2-1; size: -; D: TRBD2; CDR3: CATSEGGSRTSGRPSYNEQFF; DNA: TGTGCCACCAGTGAAGGCGGATCACGGACTAGCGGGAGGCCCTCCTACAATGAGCAGTTCTTC
V: TRBV7-9; J: TRBJ1-6; size: few; D: -; CDR3: CASSLVLTGSYNSPLHF; DNA: TGTGCCAGCAGCTTAGTTTTGACCGGCTCCTATAATTCACCCCTCCACTTT
V: TRBV7-9; J: TRBJ2-7; size: -; D: TRBD2; CDR3: CASSLAGGYEQYF; DNA: TGTGCCAGCAGCCTAGCGGGAGGCTACGAGCAGTACTTC
V: TRBV19; J: TRBJ1-1; size: -; D: TRBD1; CDR3: CASIRTGLNTEAFF; DNA: TGTGCCAGTATAAGGACAGGCTTGAACACTGAAGCTTTCTTT
V: TRBV5-1; J: TRBJ2-5; size: -; D: TRBD1; CDR3: CASSLQGEETQYF; DNA: TGCGCCAGCAGCTTGCAGGGGGAAGAGACCCAGTACTTC
V: TRBV29-1; J: TRBJ1-1; size: once; D: -; CDR3: CSAGPKNTEAFF; DNA: TGCAGCGCGGGCCCCAAGAACACTGAAGCTTTCTTT
V: TRBV6-6; J: TRBJ2-3; size: many; D: -; CDR3: CASRGISSTDTQYF; DNA: TGTGCCAGCAGGGGAATATCTAGCACAGATACGCAGTATTTT
V: TRBV2; J: TRBJ1-3; size: -; D: TRBD1; CDR3: CASRGGTGPGNTIYF; DNA: TGTGCCAGCAGGGGAGGGACAGGGCCCGGAAACACCATATATTTT
V: TRBV11-2; J: TRBJ2-2; size: -; D: TRBD2; CDR3: CASSPRRAGYTGELFF; DNA: TGTGCCAGCAGCCCCCGTAGAGCGGGGTACACCGGGGAGCTGTTTTTT
V: TRBV5-1; J: TRBJ2-1; size: once; D: -; CDR3: CASSRPRAGSNEQFF; DNA: TGCGCCAGCAGCCGGCCACGGGCAGGATCCAATGAGCAGTTCTTC
V: TRBV7-2; J: TRBJ1-1; size: -; D: -; CDR3: CASSLAKAVAEAFF; DNA: TGTGCCAGCAGCTTAGCCAAGGCCGTCGCTGAAGCTTTCTTT
V: TRBV5-1; J: TRBJ2-6; size: -; D: -; CDR3: CASSTQPVEGRNSGANVLTF; DNA: TGCGCCAGCAGCACCCAACCAGTGGAGGGACGTAACTCTGGGGCCAACGTCCTGACTTTC
V: TRBV2; J: TRBJ1-2; size: once; D: -; CDR3: CASTSRGGSGYTF; DNA: TGTGCCAGCACCTCCCGAGGAGGGTCTGGCTACACCTTC
V: TRBV19; J: TRBJ1-3; size: -; D: -; CDR3: CASAPSGSGNTIYF; DNA: TGTGCCAGCGCACCCAGTGGCTCTGGAAACACCATATATTTT
V: TRBV27; J: TRBJ2-2; size: -; D: -; CDR3: CASSLKRSTGELFF; DNA: TGTGCCAGCAGTTTAAAGAGATCCACCGGGGAGCTGTTTTTT
V: TRBV28; J: TRBJ1-5; size: -; D: TRBD1; CDR3: CASSLYAQGISNQPQHF; DNA: TGTGCCAGCAGTCTATACGCACAGGGGATTAGCAATCAGCCCCAGCATTTT
V: TRBV18; J: TRBJ1-1; size: -; D: -; CDR3: CASSLDSNTEAFF; DNA: TGTGCCAGCTCACTCGACAGTAACACTGAAGCTTTCTTT
V: TRBV6-2/TRBV6-3; J: TRBJ1-1; size: -; D: -; CDR3: CASSYFAGVAFF; DNA: TGTGCCAGCAGTTACTTCGCCGGCGTAGCTTTCTTT
V: TRBV5-1; J: TRBJ2-2; size: -; D: -; CDR3: CASSLEGQTNTGELFF; DNA: TGCGCCAGCAGCTTGGAGGGGCAGACGAACACCGGGGAGCTGTTTTTT
V: TRBV19; J: TRBJ2-2; size: -; D: -; CDR3: CASSEMIGTGELFF; DNA: TGTGCCAGTAGTGAGATGATCGGCACCGGGGAGCTGTTTTTT
V: TRBV29-1; J: TRBJ2-5; size: -; D: -; CDR3: CSVSLLQETQYF; DNA: TGCAGCGTTTCCCTGCTACAAGAGACCCAGTACTTC
V: TRBV7-9; J: TRBJ1-2; size: -; D: -; CDR3: CASSSARTANYGYTF; DNA: TGTGCCAGCAGCTCCGCGAGGACAGCCAACTATGGCTACACCTTC
V: TRBV28; J: TRBJ1-2; size: -; D: -; CDR3: CASSLPDGYGYTF; DNA: TGTGCCAGCAGTTTACCTGACGGGTATGGCTACACCTTC
V: TRBV29-1; J: TRBJ2-5; size: -; D: -; CDR3: CSVAQETQYF; DNA: TGCAGCGTCGCCCAAGAGACCCAGTACTTC
V: TRBV27; J: TRBJ2-7; size: -; D: -; CDR3: CASSFSTPSSEQYF; DNA: TGTGCCAGCAGTTTCTCGACGCCCTCCTCCGAGCAGTACTTC
V: TRBV19; J: TRBJ2-5; size: -; D: -; CDR3: CASSTQGLGTQYF; DNA: TGTGCCAGTAGTACCCAGGGCCTTGGGACCCAGTACTTC
V: TRBV7-8; J: TRBJ2-1; size: few; D: -; CDR3: CASSLVLLLEPNEQFF; DNA: TGTGCCAGCAGCTTAGTCCTGTTATTGGAACCCAATGAGCAGTTCTTC
V: TRBV5-1; J: TRBJ2-3; size: once; D: -; CDR3: CASSLVGQVGTDTQYF; DNA: TGCGCCAGCAGCTTGGTGGGGCAGGTAGGGACGGATACGCAGTATTTT
V: TRBV12-3/TRBV12-4; J: TRBJ1-2; size: -; D: -; CDR3: CASSSIRDYGYTF; DNA: TGTGCCAGCAGTTCTATAAGGGACTATGGCTACACCTTC
V: TRBV6-2/TRBV6-3; J: TRBJ2-5; size: once; D: TRBD2; CDR3: CASSYGTSGFQETQYF; DNA: TGTGCCAGCAGTTATGGGACTAGCGGTTTTCAAGAGACCCAGTACTTC
V: TRBV2; J: TRBJ2-7; size: -; D: -; CDR3: CASTQDQYEQYF; DNA: TGTGCCAGCACGCAAGACCAGTACGAGCAGTACTTC
V: TRBV5-1; J: TRBJ2-1; size: -; D: TRBD1; CDR3: CASSSRGTGFHEQFF; DNA: TGCGCCAGCAGCTCCAGGGGGACAGGGTTCCATGAGCAGTTCTTC
V: TRBV6-5; J: TRBJ2-3; size: -; D: -; CDR3: CASIPDGGHTDTQYF; DNA: TGTGCCAGCATCCCCGACGGCGGTCACACAGATACGCAGTATTTT
V: TRBV11-2; J: TRBJ1-1; size: -; D: -; CDR3: CASREGTEAFF; DNA: TGTGCCAGCAGAGAGGGGACTGAAGCTTTCTTT
V: TRBV28; J: TRBJ1-1; size: -; D: -; CDR3: CASSPGNTEAFF; DNA: TGTGCCAGCAGCCCAGGTAACACTGAAGCTTTCTTT
V: TRBV28; J: TRBJ2-2; size: -; D: -; CDR3: CASRGTTNTGELFF; DNA: TGTGCCAGCAGAGGCACAACGAACACCGGGGAGCTGTTTTTT
V: TRBV6-5; J: TRBJ2-7; size: -; D: -; CDR3: CASSGFGQSHEQYF; DNA: TGTGCCAGCAGCGGATTCGGACAGTCTCACGAGCAGTACTTC
V: TRBV7-8; J: TRBJ2-7; size: -; D: -; CDR3: CASSLGRITYEQYF; DNA: TGTGCCAGCAGTCTCGGTCGGATAACCTACGAGCAGTACTTC
V: TRBV11-2; J: TRBJ2-7; size: -; D: -; CDR3: CASSPRGTYEQYF; DNA: TGTGCCAGCAGCCCTCGGGGGACCTACGAGCAGTACTTC
V: TRBV30; J: TRBJ2-4; size: -; D: TRBD2; CDR3: CAWSVRASGRYIQYF; DNA: TGTGCCTGGAGTGTACGGGCTAGCGGGAGGTACATTCAGTACTTC
V: TRBV6-6; J: TRBJ1-2; size: -; D: -; CDR3: CASSSPQLSGYTF; DNA: TGTGCCAGCAGTTCCCCCCAGCTCTCTGGCTACACCTTC
V: TRBV7-9; J: TRBJ2-3; size: once; D: -; CDR3: CASSLTGINTDTQYF; DNA: TGTGCCAGCAGCTTAACGGGAATAAACACAGATACGCAGTATTTT
V: TRBV30; J: TRBJ2-7; size: -; D: -; CDR3: CASYPFGEEEQYF; DNA: TGTGCCAGCTACCCGTTCGGGGAAGAGGAGCAGTACTTC
V: TRBV6-5; J: TRBJ2-5; size: -; D: -; CDR3: CASSYGLEGDKYF; DNA: TGTGCCAGCAGTTACGGGTTAGAGGGGGATAAGTACTTC
V: TRBV3-1/TRBV3-2; J: TRBJ2-7; size: once; D: -; CDR3: CASSLSPSGVNEQYF; DNA: TGTGCCAGCAGCCTATCCCCGAGTGGTGTCAACGAGCAGTACTTC
V: TRBV7-2; J: TRBJ2-5; size: -; D: -; CDR3: CASSLYETQYF; DNA: TGTGCCAGCAGCTTATACGAGACCCAGTACTTC